This TCR beta chain was captured by sequencing in a study of blood T cells in healthy people across ages. Primers used in a second PCR of roughly 7 to 11 cycles were a sample-barcoded 5' primer and a J-beta primer mix. Each of the cDNA molecules was tagged by a template-switch adaptor with 12 random nucleotides. All samples gave at least 2.5 million CDR3-containing paired-end reads. TCRdb reanalysed the 5' RACE reads using MiXCR and keeps one entry per CDR3 protein. The sample comprises approximately 1.5 million distinct CDR3 sequences, roughly a third of which are singletons, and over 9% rests with the top ten. General study points: Per-million-T-cell TCR beta diversity fell roughly linearly with age.

CDR1 is LGHDT, CDR2 YNNKEL, per germline (reference sequence). J lost 4 bases, V lost 1 base, and 5 bases had no gene match. The CDR3 is 15 amino acids. Note on this clonotype: As yet, its antigen is unknown.

This TCR was sampled from a woman in her 30s in good health. This chain links TRBV3-1 with TRBJ2-5; 8 bases map to TRBD2. The specimen sequenced was blood. The CDR3 here is CASSQVRAGVETQYF. CDR3 in DNA: TGTGCCAGCAGCCAAGTCAGAGCGGGGGTAGAGACCCAGTACTTC.